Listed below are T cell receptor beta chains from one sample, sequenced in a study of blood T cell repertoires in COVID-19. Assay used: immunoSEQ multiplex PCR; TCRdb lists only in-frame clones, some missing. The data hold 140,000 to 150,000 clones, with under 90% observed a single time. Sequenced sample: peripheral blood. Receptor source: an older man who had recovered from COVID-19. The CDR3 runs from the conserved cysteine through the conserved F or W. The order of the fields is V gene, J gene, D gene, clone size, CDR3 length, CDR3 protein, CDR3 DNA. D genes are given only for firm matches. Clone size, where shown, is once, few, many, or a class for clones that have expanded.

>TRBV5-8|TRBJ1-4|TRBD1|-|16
CASSLDRDRQNEKLFF
TGTGCCAGCAGCTTGGACCGGGACAGGCAAAATGAAAAACTGTTTTTT
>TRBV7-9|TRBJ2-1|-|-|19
CASSLALGTLWSSYNEQFF
TGTGCCAGCAGCTTAGCGCTTGGGACTTTATGGAGCTCCTACAATGAGCAGTTCTTC
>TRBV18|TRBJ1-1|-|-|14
CASSPPSRAGEAFF
TGTGCCAGCTCACCACCGAGCAGGGCAGGTGAAGCTTTCTTT
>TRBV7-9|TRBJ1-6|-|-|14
CASSLTGGESPLHF
TGTGCCAGCAGCTTAACAGGAGGGGAATCACCCCTCCACTTT
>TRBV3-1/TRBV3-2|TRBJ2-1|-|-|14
CASNWGLADNEQFF
TGTGCCAGCAACTGGGGGCTAGCCGACAATGAGCAGTTCTTC
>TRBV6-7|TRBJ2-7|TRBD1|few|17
CASSYQHWDRVDYEQYF
TGTGCCAGCAGTTACCAGCATTGGGACAGGGTAGATTACGAGCAGTACTTC
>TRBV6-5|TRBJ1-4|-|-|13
CASTLEGGEKLFF
TGTGCCAGCACCTTGGAAGGGGGTGAAAAACTGTTTTTT
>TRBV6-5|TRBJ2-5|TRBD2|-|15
CASLFARGVQETQYF
TGTGCCAGCCTTTTTGCACGGGGGGTACAAGAGACCCAGTACTTC
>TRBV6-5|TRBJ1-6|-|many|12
CASSYSEGPLHF
TGTGCCAGCAGTTACTCTGAGGGACCCCTCCACTTT
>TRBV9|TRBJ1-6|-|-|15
CASSVEGAGNSPLHF
TGTGCCAGCAGCGTAGAAGGGGCTGGCAATTCACCCCTCCACTTT
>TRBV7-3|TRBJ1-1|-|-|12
CASSHAGTEAFF
TGTGCCAGCAGCCATGCGGGGACTGAAGCTTTCTTT
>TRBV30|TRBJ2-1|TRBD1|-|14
CAWGQGGPYNEQFF
TGTGCCTGGGGCCAAGGGGGCCCCTACAATGAGCAGTTCTTC
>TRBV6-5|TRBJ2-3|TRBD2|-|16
CASSYSGLAGFDTQYF
TGTGCCAGCAGTTACTCGGGACTAGCGGGATTCGATACGCAGTATTTT
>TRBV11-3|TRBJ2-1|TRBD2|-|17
CASSLSLGPSGYNEQFF
TGTGCCAGCAGCTTATCCCTTGGACCTAGCGGATACAATGAGCAGTTCTTC
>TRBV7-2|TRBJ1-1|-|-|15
CASSLALLLRTEAFF
TGTGCCAGCAGCTTAGCGCTTTTGCTGCGGACTGAAGCTTTCTTT
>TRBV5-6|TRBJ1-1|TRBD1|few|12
CASSGDRGRAFF
TGTGCCAGCAGCGGGGACAGGGGAAGGGCTTTCTTT
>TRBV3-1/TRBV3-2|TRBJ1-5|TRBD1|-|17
CASSQGGRDRGDQPQHF
TGTGCCAGCAGCCAAGGGGGTAGGGACAGGGGTGATCAGCCCCAGCATTTT
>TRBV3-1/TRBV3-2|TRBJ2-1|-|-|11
CASSQGSEQFF
TGTGCCAGCAGCCAAGGGAGTGAGCAGTTCTTC
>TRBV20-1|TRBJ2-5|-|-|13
CSASRGHQETQYF
TGCAGTGCTAGTAGGGGCCACCAAGAGACCCAGTACTTC
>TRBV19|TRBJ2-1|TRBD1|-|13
CASQGQGYNEQFF
TGTGCCAGCCAGGGACAGGGCTACAATGAGCAGTTCTTC
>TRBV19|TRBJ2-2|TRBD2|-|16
CASSIAGGHPSGELFF
TGTGCCAGTAGCATAGCGGGAGGGCATCCTTCCGGGGAGCTGTTTTTT
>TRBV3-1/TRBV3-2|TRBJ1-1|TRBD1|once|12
CASSQGWDRTFF
TGTGCCAGCAGCCAAGGATGGGACAGGACTTTCTTT
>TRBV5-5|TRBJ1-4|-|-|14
CASAALTTNEKLFF
TGTGCCAGTGCGGCCCTTACAACTAATGAAAAACTGTTTTTT
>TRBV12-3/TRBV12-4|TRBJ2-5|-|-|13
CASSLGPEETQYF
TGTGCCAGCAGTTTAGGGCCAGAAGAGACCCAGTACTTC
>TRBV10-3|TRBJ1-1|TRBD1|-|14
CARRQGGVNTEAFF
TGTGCCAGAAGACAGGGTGGGGTGAACACTGAAGCTTTCTTT
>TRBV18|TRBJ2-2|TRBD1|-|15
CASLSDRVNTGELFF
TGTGCCAGCTTATCGGACAGGGTAAACACCGGGGAGCTGTTTTTT
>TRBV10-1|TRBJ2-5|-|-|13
CASSGGTGETQYF
TGCGCCAGCAGTGGAGGAACGGGAGAGACCCAGTACTTC
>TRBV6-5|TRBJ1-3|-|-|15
CASHRGGSSGNTIYF
TGTGCGTCTCACCGGGGGGGCTCAAGCGGAAACACCATATATTTT
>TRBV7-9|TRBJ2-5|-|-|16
CASSPTPGRRVETQYF
TGTGCCAGCAGCCCTACCCCGGGCAGGAGGGTGGAGACCCAGTACTTC
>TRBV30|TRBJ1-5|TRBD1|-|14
CAWGVGTGRKPQHF
TGTGCCTGGGGCGTCGGGACAGGTCGTAAGCCCCAGCATTTT
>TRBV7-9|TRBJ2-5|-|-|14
CASSASSGEETQYF
TGTGCCAGCAGCGCCTCGAGCGGAGAAGAGACCCAGTACTTC
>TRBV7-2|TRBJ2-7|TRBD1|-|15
CASSSTGGYMGEQYF
TGTGCCAGCAGCTCGACAGGGGGCTATATGGGCGAGCAGTACTTC
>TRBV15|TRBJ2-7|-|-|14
CATSLQGTAYEQYF
TGTGCCACCAGCCTACAGGGTACGGCCTACGAGCAGTACTTC
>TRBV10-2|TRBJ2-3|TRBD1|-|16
CASKKNKDRDPDTQYF
TGCGCCAGCAAGAAAAACAAGGACAGGGACCCAGATACGCAGTATTTT
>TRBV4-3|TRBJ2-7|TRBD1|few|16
CASSQDQGTGGYEQYF
TGCGCCAGCAGCCAAGATCAAGGGACAGGGGGCTACGAGCAGTACTTC
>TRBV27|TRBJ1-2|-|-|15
CASSPRQIPTPGYTF
TGTGCCAGCAGTCCTCGACAGATCCCTACCCCTGGCTACACCTTC
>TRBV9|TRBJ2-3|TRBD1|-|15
CASSDRGYSTDTQYF
TGTGCCAGCAGCGACAGGGGATATAGCACAGATACGCAGTATTTT
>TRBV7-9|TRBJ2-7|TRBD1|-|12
CASRNTGGEQYF
TGTGCCAGCAGGAATACAGGGGGCGAGCAGTACTTC
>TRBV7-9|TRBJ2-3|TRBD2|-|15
CASSSGTSGLNTQYF
TGTGCCAGCAGCTCGGGGACTAGCGGGCTAAATACGCAGTATTTT
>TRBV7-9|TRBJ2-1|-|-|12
CASSLEGATQFF
TGTGCCAGCAGCTTAGAGGGAGCGACACAGTTCTTC
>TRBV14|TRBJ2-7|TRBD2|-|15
CASSPLSGSLNEQYF
TGTGCCAGCAGCCCGTTAAGCGGGAGTCTCAACGAGCAGTACTTC
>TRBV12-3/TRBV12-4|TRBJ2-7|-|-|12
CASSLGLDEQYF
TGTGCCAGCAGTTTAGGACTCGACGAGCAGTACTTC
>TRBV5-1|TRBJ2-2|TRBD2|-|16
CASSSRLAGETGELFF
TGCGCCAGCAGCTCCAGACTAGCGGGAGAAACCGGGGAGCTGTTTTTT
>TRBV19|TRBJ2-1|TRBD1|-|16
CASSSMGTGTYNEQFF
TGTGCCAGTAGTTCGATGGGGACAGGAACCTACAATGAGCAGTTCTTC
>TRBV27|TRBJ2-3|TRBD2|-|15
CASSLGTSGTDTQYF
TGTGCCAGCAGTTTAGGGACTAGCGGCACAGATACGCAGTATTTT
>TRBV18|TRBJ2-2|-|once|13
CASSPRRGGELFF
TGTGCCAGCTCACCACGCCGGGGCGGGGAGCTGTTTTTT
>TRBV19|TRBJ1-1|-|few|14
CASSATGGGTEAFF
TGTGCCAGTAGTGCGACCGGGGGGGGCACTGAAGCTTTCTTT
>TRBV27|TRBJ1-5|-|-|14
CASSLLAGFQPQHF
TGTGCCAGCAGTTTATTGGCAGGGTTTCAGCCCCAGCATTTT
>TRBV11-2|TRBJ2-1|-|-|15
CASSSGLNSYNEQFF
TGTGCCAGCAGCTCGGGTCTTAACTCCTACAATGAGCAGTTCTTC
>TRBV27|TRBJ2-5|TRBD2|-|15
CASSPRGDPPETQYF
TGTGCCAGCAGCCCTCGGGGGGACCCTCCCGAGACCCAGTACTTC
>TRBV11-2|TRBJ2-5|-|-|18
CASSLVGTGKHLQETQYF
TGTGCCAGCAGCTTAGTCGGTACAGGCAAACATCTCCAAGAGACCCAGTACTTC
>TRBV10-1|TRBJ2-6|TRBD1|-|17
CASPWTGGSSGANVLTF
TGCGCCAGTCCTTGGACAGGGGGTTCCTCTGGGGCCAACGTCCTGACTTTC
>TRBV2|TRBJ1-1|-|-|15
CASRRGQLMNTEAFF
TGTGCCAGCAGGCGCGGACAGCTCATGAACACTGAAGCTTTCTTT
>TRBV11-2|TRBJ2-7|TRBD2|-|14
CASNLAGGPYEQYF
TGTGCCAGCAATCTAGCGGGAGGGCCCTACGAGCAGTACTTC
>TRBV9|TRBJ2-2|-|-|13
CASSVRGTGELFF
TGTGCCAGCAGCGTCAGGGGCACCGGGGAGCTGTTTTTT
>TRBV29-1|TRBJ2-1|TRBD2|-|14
CSVESGRAVDEQFF
TGCAGCGTTGAAAGCGGGAGGGCCGTAGATGAGCAGTTCTTC
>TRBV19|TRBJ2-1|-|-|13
CASSISGKGEQFF
TGTGCCAGTAGTATATCGGGGAAAGGTGAGCAGTTCTTC